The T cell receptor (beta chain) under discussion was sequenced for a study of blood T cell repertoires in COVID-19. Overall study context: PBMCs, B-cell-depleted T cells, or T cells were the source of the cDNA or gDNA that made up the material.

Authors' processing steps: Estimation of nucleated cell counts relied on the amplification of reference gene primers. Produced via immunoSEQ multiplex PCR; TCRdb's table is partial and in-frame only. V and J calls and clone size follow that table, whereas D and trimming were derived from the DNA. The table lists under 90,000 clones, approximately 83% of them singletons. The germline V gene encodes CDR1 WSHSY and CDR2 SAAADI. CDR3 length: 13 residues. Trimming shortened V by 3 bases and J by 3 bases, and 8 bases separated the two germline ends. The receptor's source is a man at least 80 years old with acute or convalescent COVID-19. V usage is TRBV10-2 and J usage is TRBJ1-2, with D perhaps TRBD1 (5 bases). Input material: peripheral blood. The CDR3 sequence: CASSDRVDYGYTF. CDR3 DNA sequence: TGCGCCAGCAGTGACAGGGTTGACTATGGCTACACCTTC.